The sequence of this TCR beta chain was determined in a study of PD-1 blockade in classical Hodgkin lymphoma. Study-wide results and caveats: Repertoire difference causes, possibly disease activity or prior therapy, remain undefined. Reports described newly diagnosed patients as having lower baseline TCR diversity than healthy donors. Exclusion covered patients beginning nivolumab under 1 year post-ASCT. There was a significant rise in CD4+ TCR diversity by C4D1, with no such rise for CD8+.

Every patient experienced relapse after autologous stem cell transplantation, and brentuximab vedotin exposure varied. Produced via immunoSEQ multiplex PCR; TCRdb's table is partial and in-frame only. The sample holds about 97,000 clones, roughly 83% seen once. About this clone itself: The antigen is not known.

The CDR3 extends over 14 amino acids. Between the trimmed V and J ends, which lost 6 bases and 0 bases, there was a span of 11 bases. CDR1 is KGHSH and CDR2 is LQKENI in the germline V gene. The clonotype was recovered from a human donor with classical Hodgkin lymphoma. Material: peripheral blood mononuclear cells (PBMCs), obtained at baseline. The genes are TRBV18 and TRBJ1-1; no reliable D call. CDR3 loop: CASSTRAVNTEAFF. The CDR3 DNA reads TGTGCCAGCTCGACAAGGGCGGTGAACACTGAAGCTTTCTTT.